The 21 T cell receptor beta chains presented below share a single source sample, sequenced in a study of cytomegalovirus exposure and HLA in healthy donors. The PCR contained 60 Vbeta and 13 Jbeta primers. Sequencing was performed with immunoSEQ multiplex PCR; in TCRdb, only in-frame clones are kept and a portion is missing. This sample carries fewer than 200,000 clones, approximately 90% of them seen once, and the ten largest clones take 1% to 1.4%. The specimen was PBMCs. Receptors originate from a boy aged 2 to 10 in good health and CMV-seronegative.

The chain employs TRBV5-1 and TRBJ1-3; 7 positions match TRBD1. This CDR3 comprises 16 residues. The J segment lost 4 bases and the V segment lost 4 bases, leaving 11 bases of the junction unmatched. Germline loops: CDR1 SGHRS, CDR2 YFSETQ. CDR3: CASSPFKTGMGNTIYF. The CDR3 nucleotides read TGCGCCAGCAGCCCCTTCAAGACAGGGATGGGAAACACCATATATTTT.

The rearrangement joins TRBV10-2 to TRBJ2-1, with a weak D call TRBD2 (5 bases). V dropped 6 bases and J dropped 8 bases, with 8 bases sitting between them. The CDR3 is 11 residues long. Looked up from germline, CDR1 is WSHSY and CDR2 is SAAADI. The CDR3 bases are TGCGCCAGCAGCGGGATAGATGAGCAGTTCTTC. This translates into CASSGIDEQFF.

The chain couples TRBV9 to TRBJ2-2; no clear D. The V and J ends lost 4 bases and 6 bases respectively, with 10 bases between them. From germline, CDR1 is SGDLS and CDR2 YYNGEE. This CDR3 spans 13 amino acids. The CDR3 DNA is TGTGCCAGCAGCCCCATGCAGGCCGGGGAGCTGTTTTTT. Encoded protein: CASSPMQAGELFF.

This clone was found a few times. The chain has TRBV19 and TRBJ1-1, with a tentative D call TRBD1 (6 bases). The CDR3 runs to 12 residues. Germline V gene data show CDR1 as LNHDA and CDR2 as SQIVND (reference sequence). With 10 bases removed from V and 4 bases from J, the gap between germline ends came to 13 bases. The CDR3 here is CATDPTGTEAFF. CDR3 bases: TGTGCCACCGACCCGACAGGCACTGAAGCTTTCTTT. The variable domain in full, with the rest retrieved from reference TRBV19 and TRBJ1-1, is DGGITQSPKYLFRKEGQNVTLSCEQNLNHDAMYWYRQDPGQGLRLIYYSQIVNDFQKGDIAEGYSVSREKKESFPLTVTSAQKNPTAFYLCATDPTGTEAFFGQGTRLTVV.

The J gene is TRBJ2-5, the V gene TRBV7-6; D is possibly TRBD1 (6 bases). Trimming shortened V by 0 bases and J by 4 bases, and 18 bases separated the two germline ends. Per the germline V gene, CDR1 is SGHVS and CDR2 is FNYEAQ. This CDR3 spans 17 amino acids. The chain's CDR3 is CASSLAPSRGKVETQYF. Here the CDR3 DNA reads TGTGCCAGCAGCTTAGCACCGTCGAGGGGGAAGGTAGAGACCCAGTACTTC.

The chain recombines TRBV28 with TRBJ1-6; maybe TRBD1 (6 bases). The CDR3 length is 13 residues. Germline values: CDR1 MDHEN, CDR2 SYDVKM. V was shortened by 2 bases and J by 10 bases, with 9 bases between the two germline ends. The CDR3 loop reads CASSLRDISPLHF. The CDR3 DNA is TGTGCCAGCAGTTTAAGGGACATCTCACCCCTCCACTTT.

This chain joins TRBV29-1 and TRBJ2-7; 11 nucleotides match TRBD2. Germline V gene lookup returns CDR1 SQVTM and CDR2 ANQGSEA. V was pared by 2 bases and J by 5 bases, with 14 bases of the junction left unmatched. The CDR3 is 17 residues long. CDR3 coding DNA: TGCAGCGTTGAACCAAGCCGGACTAGCGGGCTTGCCGACGAGCAGTACTTC. Translated, it gives CSVEPSRTSGLADEQYF.

The chain uses TRBV14 and TRBJ2-5; tentative D call: TRBD2 (6 bases). Trimming removed 1 base at V and 2 bases at J, with 11 bases between. This CDR3 has 15 amino acids. CDR1 is SGHDN and CDR2 is FVKESK in the germline V gene. The CDR3 DNA is TGTGCCAGCAGCCAAGCAGGCGGGACGCAAGAGACCCAGTACTTC. Translated, it gives CASSQAGGTQETQYF. Full variable domain (remainder filled in from reference TRBV14 and TRBJ2-5): EAGVTQFPSHSVIEKGQTVTLRCDPISGHDNLYWYRRVMGKEIKFLLHFVKESKQDESGMPNNRFLAERTGGTYSTLKVQPAELEDSGVYFCASSQAGGTQETQYFGPGTRLLVL.

The rearrangement joins TRBV28 to TRBJ2-5, with D possibly being TRBD1 (6 bases). The V end lost 5 bases, the J end lost 1 base, and 14 bases lay between the germline ends. CDR1 MDHEN and CDR2 SYDVKM come from the germline V gene. This CDR3 spans 15 amino acids. The CDR3 here is CASSTPATGQETQYF. The CDR3 DNA sequence: TGTGCCAGCAGTACCCCCGCGACAGGCCAAGAGACCCAGTACTTC.

The chain uses TRBV19 and TRBJ2-1, with D possibly being TRBD2 (6 bases). The CDR3 is 14 amino acids. The germline CDR1 and CDR2 sequences are LNHDA and SQIVND (reference sequence). Deletions cut 2 bases from V and 9 bases from J, with 14 bases between. CDR3 sequence: CASSISVLGGEQFF. The CDR3 region has the DNA TGTGCCAGTAGTATATCCGTCTTGGGGGGTGAGCAGTTCTTC.

The chain recombines TRBV19 with TRBJ2-7; 7 bases align to TRBD1. Germline values: CDR1 LNHDA, CDR2 SQIVND (reference sequence). Trimming took 5 bases from V and 2 from J; bases not matched to a gene: 6. The CDR3 is 14 residues long. The CDR3 DNA reads as TGTGCCAGTAGTCCGACAGGGTGGGCCTACGAGCAGTACTTC. It codes for CASSPTGWAYEQYF.

The rearrangement links TRBV28 to TRBJ1-1, with D perhaps matching TRBD1 (5 bases). The germline V gene encodes CDR1 MDHEN and CDR2 SYDVKM. V lost 6 bases and J lost 2, with 16 bases in between. This CDR3 region has 15 residues. CDR3 bases: TGTGCCAGCAGACCCGAGGGACTACCAAACACTGAAGCTTTCTTT. Protein: CASRPEGLPNTEAFF.

This clone appeared once. This chain links TRBV27 with TRBJ1-1, with D tentatively TRBD1 (6 bases). The CDR3 is 16 residues long. The V gene lost 5 bases and the J gene lost 1 base, with 17 bases spanning the gap. The germline gives CDR1 MNHEY, CDR2 SMNVEV (reference sequence). The CDR3 region has the DNA TGTGCCAGCAGTACCTACACGACAGGATCGAACACTGAAGCTTTCTTT. This encodes CASSTYTTGSNTEAFF.

This rearrangement joins TRBV11-1 to TRBJ2-7, with TRBD1 identical over 8 bases. Germline values: CDR1 SGHAT, CDR2 FQDESV (reference sequence). The CDR3 loop spans 15 amino acids. V lost 5 bases, J lost 2 bases, and 8 bases stayed unmatched. Here the CDR3 reads CASSPGTGIAYEQYF. The CDR3 DNA reads TGTGCCAGCAGCCCCGGGACAGGAATAGCCTACGAGCAGTACTTC.

The chain has TRBV19 and TRBJ1-2, with D possibly being TRBD1 (5 bases). The CDR3 is 13 residues long. V lost 6 bases, J lost 6 bases, and 14 bases lay in between. Germline CDR1 is LNHDA and CDR2 is SQIVND (reference sequence). As DNA, the CDR3 is TGTGCCAGTAGATTACAGGCCCGGGATGGCTACACCTTC. Protein product: CASRLQARDGYTF.

V is TRBV11-2 and J is TRBJ2-7; 7 bases are a match to TRBD2. The ends lost 0 bases at V and 2 bases at J; junction bases unmatched: 4. Germline-derived CDR1 and CDR2 are SGHAT and FQNNGV. The CDR3 extends over 15 amino acids. CDR3 sequence (DNA): TGTGCCAGCAGCTTAGAATTCGGACTAGCCTACGAGCAGTACTTC. It encodes CASSLEFGLAYEQYF. The full variable domain, its missing parts supplied by reference TRBV11-2 and TRBJ2-7, is EAGVAQSPRYKIIEKRQSVAFWCNPISGHATLYWYQQILGQGPKLLIQFQNNGVVDDSQLPKDRFSAERLKGVDSTLKIQPAKLEDSAVYLCASSLEFGLAYEQYFGPGTRLTVT.

The rearrangement joins TRBV25-1 to TRBJ1-6; D possibly corresponds to TRBD1 (5 bases). The CDR3 is made up of 17 amino acids. V lost 3 bases and J 7 bases, leaving 19 bases between the germline ends. Germline V gene lookup returns CDR1 MGHDK and CDR2 SYGVNS. For the CDR3, the DNA is TGTGCCAGCAGTGATGGACAAGACGCCTTGGGCAATTCACCCCTCCACTTT. As protein: CASSDGQDALGNSPLHF.

The CDR3 DNA reads TGTGCCAGCAGCGGCAGGGCGCCCGGTTTCTCTGGGGCCAACGTCCTGACTTTC. This translates into CASSGRAPGFSGANVLTF. V and J are TRBV27 and TRBJ2-6, with D tentatively TRBD1 (5 bases). This CDR3 has 18 amino acids. The V end lost 6 bases, the J end lost 0 bases, and 18 bases lay between the germline ends. Germline assignment: CDR1 MNHEY and CDR2 SMNVEV (reference sequence).

The chain is built from TRBV4-1 and TRBJ2-5; 8 nucleotides agree with TRBD1. V lost 3 bases, J lost 3 bases, and 0 bases stayed unmatched. There are 13 residues in the CDR3. Germline lookup yields CDR1 MGHRA and CDR2 YSYEKL. CDR3 sequence reads: CASSQDREETQYF. In DNA, the CDR3 is TGCGCCAGCAGCCAGGACAGGGAAGAGACCCAGTACTTC.

This clone was seen a single time. The V call is TRBV10-1, the J call TRBJ2-4; 8 nucleotides match TRBD2. Losses at the gene ends were 6 bases for V and 8 bases for J; bases not matched to a gene: 12. The CDR3 sequence is 15 residues long. Germline V gives CDR1 WNHNN, CDR2 SYGVQD (reference sequence). CDR3 in DNA: TGCGCCAGCAGCCCTAGGCCGGGGGGGCGAGACATTCAGTACTTC. Protein sequence: CASSPRPGGRDIQYF.

The chain carries TRBV5-4 and TRBJ2-5, with a weak D call TRBD1 (5 bases). This CDR3 is 14 amino acids long. Germline CDR1 reads SGHNT; CDR2 reads YYREEE (reference sequence). V lost 4 bases to trimming and J lost 2 bases, with 12 bases between them. CDR3 coding DNA: TGTGCCAGCAGCGCCTTGACAGCTCAAGAGACCCAGTACTTC. It encodes CASSALTAQETQYF.